Sequencing of this T cell receptor (beta chain) was carried out in a study of blood T cell repertoires in COVID-19. This clone appeared a few times. As processed by the authors: Reference gene primers were amplified, and this amplification served to estimate nucleated cell counts. Clones were sequenced by immunoSEQ multiplex PCR, and TCRdb holds only the in-frame ones, with some missing. The V and J calls and clone size are taken from that table; D and trimming were inferred from the DNA. The table has more than 200,000 clones, approximately 90% seen once. The TCR was taken from a young woman who had recovered from COVID-19. Sequencing was performed on PBMCs or T cells enriched from blood (not recorded which).

The CDR3 DNA reads as TGTGCCAGCAGCCCCACACCGGGGGGGAGCAATCAGCCCCAGCATTTT. This translates into CASSPTPGGSNQPQHF. The chain has TRBV5-4 and TRBJ1-5; weak D call: TRBD1 (5 bases). The CDR3 is 16 residues long. Germline lookup yields CDR1 SGHNT and CDR2 YYREEE (reference sequence). Between the trimmed V and J ends, which lost 4 bases and 1 base, there was a span of 15 bases.